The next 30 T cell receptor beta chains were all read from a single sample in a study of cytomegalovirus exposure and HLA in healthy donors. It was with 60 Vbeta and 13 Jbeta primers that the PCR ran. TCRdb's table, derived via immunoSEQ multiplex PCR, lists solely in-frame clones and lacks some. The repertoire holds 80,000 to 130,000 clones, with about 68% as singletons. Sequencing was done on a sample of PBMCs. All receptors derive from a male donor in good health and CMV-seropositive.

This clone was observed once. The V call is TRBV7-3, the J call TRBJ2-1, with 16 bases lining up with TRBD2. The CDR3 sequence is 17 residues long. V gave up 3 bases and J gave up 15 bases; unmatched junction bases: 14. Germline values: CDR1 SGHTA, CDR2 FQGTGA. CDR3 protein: CASSFDPLGLAGGDLFF. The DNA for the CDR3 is TGTGCCAGCAGCTTTGACCCACTGGGACTAGCGGGGGGGGATCTGTTCTTC. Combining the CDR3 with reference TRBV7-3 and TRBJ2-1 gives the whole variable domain GAGVSQTPSNKVTEKGKYVELRCDPISGHTALYWYRQSLGQGPEFLIYFQGTGAADDSGLPNDRFFAVRPEGSVSTLKIQRTERGDSAVYLCASSFDPLGLAGGDLFFGPGTRLTVL.

The CDR3 protein is CASSADRTSTDTQYF. CDR3 in DNA: TGTGCCAGCAGCGCGGACAGGACTAGCACAGATACGCAGTATTTT. The rearrangement joins TRBV9 to TRBJ2-3; 7 nucleotides line up with TRBD1. This CDR3 contains 15 residues. The germline V gene has CDR1 SGDLS and CDR2 YYNGEE. V lost 3 bases, J lost 0 bases, and 4 bases stayed unmatched.

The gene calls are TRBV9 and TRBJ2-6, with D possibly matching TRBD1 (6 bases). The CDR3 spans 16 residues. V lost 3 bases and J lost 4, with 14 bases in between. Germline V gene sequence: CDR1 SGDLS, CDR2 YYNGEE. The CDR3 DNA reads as TGTGCCAGCAGCGGGAACAGGGAAGCCGGGGCCAACGTCCTGACTTTC. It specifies CASSGNREAGANVLTF.

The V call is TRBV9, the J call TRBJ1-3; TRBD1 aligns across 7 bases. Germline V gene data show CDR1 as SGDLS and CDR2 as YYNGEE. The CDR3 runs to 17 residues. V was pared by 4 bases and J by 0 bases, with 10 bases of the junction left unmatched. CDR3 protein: CASSLLGQDHSGNTIYF. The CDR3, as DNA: TGTGCCAGCAGCCTTCTCGGACAGGACCACTCTGGAAACACCATATATTTT.

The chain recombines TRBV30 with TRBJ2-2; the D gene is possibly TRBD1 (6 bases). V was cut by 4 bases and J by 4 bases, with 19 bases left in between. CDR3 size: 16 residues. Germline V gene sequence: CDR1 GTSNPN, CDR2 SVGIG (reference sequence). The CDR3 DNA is TGTGCCTGGAAACGGAGCTACCAAGGGGGCACCGGGGAGCTGTTTTTT. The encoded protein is CAWKRSYQGGTGELFF.

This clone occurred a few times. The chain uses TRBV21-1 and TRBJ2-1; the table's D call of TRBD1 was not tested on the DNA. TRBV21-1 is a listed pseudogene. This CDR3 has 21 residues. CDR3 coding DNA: TGTGCCAGCAGCATTCGGCGGGACAGCGGATATGCAACTCACTCCTACAATGAGCAGTTCTTC. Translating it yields CASSIRRDSGYATHSYNEQFF.

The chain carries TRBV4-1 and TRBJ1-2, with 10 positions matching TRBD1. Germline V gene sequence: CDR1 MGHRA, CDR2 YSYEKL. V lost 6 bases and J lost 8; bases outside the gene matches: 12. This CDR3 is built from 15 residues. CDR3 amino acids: CASRDRGTDARGYTF. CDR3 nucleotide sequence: TGCGCCAGCAGGGACAGGGGGACGGACGCACGGGGCTACACCTTC.

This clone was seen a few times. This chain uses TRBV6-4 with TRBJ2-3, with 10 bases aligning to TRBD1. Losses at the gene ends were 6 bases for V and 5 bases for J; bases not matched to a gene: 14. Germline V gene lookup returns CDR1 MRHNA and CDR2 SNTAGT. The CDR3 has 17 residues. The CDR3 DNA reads TGTGCCAGCAGCGGGTCTGAGACAGGGGGCGCGGTAGATACGCAGTATTTT. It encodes CASSGSETGGAVDTQYF.

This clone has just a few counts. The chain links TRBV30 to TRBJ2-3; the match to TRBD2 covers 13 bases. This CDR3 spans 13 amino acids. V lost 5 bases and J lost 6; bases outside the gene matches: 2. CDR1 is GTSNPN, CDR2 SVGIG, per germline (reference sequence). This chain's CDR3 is CAWGTSGVDTQYF. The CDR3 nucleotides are TGTGCCTGGGGGACTAGCGGGGTGGATACGCAGTATTTT.

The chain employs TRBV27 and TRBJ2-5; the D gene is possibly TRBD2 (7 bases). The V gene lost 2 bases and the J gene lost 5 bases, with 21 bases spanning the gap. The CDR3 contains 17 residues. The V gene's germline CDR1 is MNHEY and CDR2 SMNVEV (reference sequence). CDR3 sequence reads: CASSLKGRGGAWETQYF. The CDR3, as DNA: TGTGCCAGCAGTTTAAAAGGTCGAGGGGGGGCCTGGGAGACCCAGTACTTC.

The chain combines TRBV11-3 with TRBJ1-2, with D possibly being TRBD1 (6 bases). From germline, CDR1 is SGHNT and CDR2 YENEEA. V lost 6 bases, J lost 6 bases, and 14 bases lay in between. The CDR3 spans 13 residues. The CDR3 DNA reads TGTGCCAGCAGTCCATTCAGGGGTCATGGCTACACCTTC. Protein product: CASSPFRGHGYTF.

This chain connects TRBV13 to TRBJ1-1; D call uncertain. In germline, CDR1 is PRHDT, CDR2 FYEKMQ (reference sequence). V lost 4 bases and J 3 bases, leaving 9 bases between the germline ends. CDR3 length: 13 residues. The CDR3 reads CASSWEGDTEAFF. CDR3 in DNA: TGTGCCAGCAGCTGGGAGGGCGACACTGAAGCTTTCTTT.

CDR3 sequence reads: CAITASTGRGLNEQYF. The CDR3 nucleotides are TGTGCCATCACGGCCAGCACAGGCAGGGGGCTTAACGAGCAGTACTTC. V is TRBV10-3 and J is TRBJ2-7; 8 nucleotides match TRBD1. The CDR3 is 16 residues long. Unmatched junction bases numbered 16, after V lost 7 bases and J lost 5 bases. Germline V lookup: CDR1 ENHRY, CDR2 SYGVKD.

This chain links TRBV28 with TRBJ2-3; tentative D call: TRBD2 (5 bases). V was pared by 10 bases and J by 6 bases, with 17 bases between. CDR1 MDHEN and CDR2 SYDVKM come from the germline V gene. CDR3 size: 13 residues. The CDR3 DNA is TGTGCCACATTGGCCCAAACTAGGGATACGCAGTATTTT. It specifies CATLAQTRDTQYF.

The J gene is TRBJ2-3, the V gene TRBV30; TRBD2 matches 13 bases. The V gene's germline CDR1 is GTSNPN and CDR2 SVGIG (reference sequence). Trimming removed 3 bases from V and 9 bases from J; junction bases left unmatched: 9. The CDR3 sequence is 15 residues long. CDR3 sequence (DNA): TGTGCCTGGAGCCCAACTAGCGGGGGGGCCGTCACGCAGTATTTT. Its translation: CAWSPTSGGAVTQYF.

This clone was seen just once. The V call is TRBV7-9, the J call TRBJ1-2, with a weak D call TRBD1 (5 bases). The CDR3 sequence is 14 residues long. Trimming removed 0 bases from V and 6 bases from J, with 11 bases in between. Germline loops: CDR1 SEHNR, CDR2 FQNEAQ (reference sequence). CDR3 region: CASSLARRGDGYTF. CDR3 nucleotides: TGTGCCAGCAGCTTAGCGCGGCGGGGGGATGGCTACACCTTC.

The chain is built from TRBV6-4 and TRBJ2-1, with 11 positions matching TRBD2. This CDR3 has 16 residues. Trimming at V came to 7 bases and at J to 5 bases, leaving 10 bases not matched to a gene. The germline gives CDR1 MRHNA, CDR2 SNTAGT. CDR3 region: CASNRLAGTKDNEQFF. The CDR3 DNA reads TGTGCCAGCAATCGACTAGCGGGGACCAAAGACAATGAGCAGTTCTTC.

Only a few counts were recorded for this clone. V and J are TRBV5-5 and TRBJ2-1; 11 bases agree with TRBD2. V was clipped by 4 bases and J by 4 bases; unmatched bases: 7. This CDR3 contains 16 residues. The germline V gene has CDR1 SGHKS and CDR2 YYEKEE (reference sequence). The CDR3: CASSGASGGPYNEQFF. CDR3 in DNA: TGTGCCAGCAGCGGAGCTAGCGGGGGGCCATACAATGAGCAGTTCTTC. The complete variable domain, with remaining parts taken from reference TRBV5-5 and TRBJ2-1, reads DAGVTQSPTHLIKTRGQQVTLRCSPISGHKSVSWYQQVLGQGPQFIFQYYEKEERGRGNFPDRFSARQFPNYSSELNVNALLLGDSALYLCASSGASGGPYNEQFFGPGTRLTVL.

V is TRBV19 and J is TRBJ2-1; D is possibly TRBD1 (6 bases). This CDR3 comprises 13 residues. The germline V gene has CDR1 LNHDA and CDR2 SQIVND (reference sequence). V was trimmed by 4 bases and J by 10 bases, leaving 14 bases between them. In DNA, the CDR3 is TGTGCCAGTAGTACCGTGACCAGGGGAGAGCAGTTCTTC. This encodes CASSTVTRGEQFF. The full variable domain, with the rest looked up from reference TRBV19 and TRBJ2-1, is DGGITQSPKYLFRKEGQNVTLSCEQNLNHDAMYWYRQDPGQGLRLIYYSQIVNDFQKGDIAEGYSVSREKKESFPLTVTSAQKNPTAFYLCASSTVTRGEQFFGPGTRLTVL.

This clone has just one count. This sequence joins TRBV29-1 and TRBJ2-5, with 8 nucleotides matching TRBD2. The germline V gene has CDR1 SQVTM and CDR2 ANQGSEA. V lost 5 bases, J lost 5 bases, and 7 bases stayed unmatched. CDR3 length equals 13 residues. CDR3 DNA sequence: TGCAGCGTTTCCCCCGGGGGGGGTGAGACCCAGTACTTC. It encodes CSVSPGGGETQYF. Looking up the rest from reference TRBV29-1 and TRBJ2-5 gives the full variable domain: SAVISQKPSRDICQRGTSLTIQCQVDSQVTMMFWYRQQPGQSLTLIATANQGSEATYESGFVIDKFPISRPNLTFSTLTVSNMSPEDSSIYLCSVSPGGGETQYFGPGTRLLVL.

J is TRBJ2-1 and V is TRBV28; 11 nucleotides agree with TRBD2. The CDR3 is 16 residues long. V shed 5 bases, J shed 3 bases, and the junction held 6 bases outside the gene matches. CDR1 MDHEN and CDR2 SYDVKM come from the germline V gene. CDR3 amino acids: CASSILSGGVYNEQFF. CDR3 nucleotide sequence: TGTGCCAGCAGTATACTTAGCGGGGGGGTCTACAATGAGCAGTTCTTC.

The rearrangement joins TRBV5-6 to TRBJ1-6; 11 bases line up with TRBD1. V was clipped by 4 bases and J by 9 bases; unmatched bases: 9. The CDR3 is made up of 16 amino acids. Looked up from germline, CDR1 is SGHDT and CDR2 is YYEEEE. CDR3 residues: CASSPTGTGGSSPLHF. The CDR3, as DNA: TGTGCCAGCAGCCCGACTGGGACAGGGGGAAGTTCACCCCTCCACTTT.

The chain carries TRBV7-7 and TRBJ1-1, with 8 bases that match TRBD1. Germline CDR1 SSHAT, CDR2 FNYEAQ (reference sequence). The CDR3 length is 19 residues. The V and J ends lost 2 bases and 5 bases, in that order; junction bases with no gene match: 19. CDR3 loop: CASSLSIPDGQGEPTEAFF. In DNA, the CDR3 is TGTGCCAGCAGCTTAAGCATCCCTGACGGACAGGGCGAACCGACTGAAGCTTTCTTT.

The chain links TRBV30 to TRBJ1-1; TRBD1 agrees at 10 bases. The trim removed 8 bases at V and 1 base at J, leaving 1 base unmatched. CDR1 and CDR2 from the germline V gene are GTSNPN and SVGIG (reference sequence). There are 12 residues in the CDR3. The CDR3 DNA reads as TGTGCCGGGGACAGGGGGAACACTGAAGCTTTCTTT. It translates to CAGDRGNTEAFF.

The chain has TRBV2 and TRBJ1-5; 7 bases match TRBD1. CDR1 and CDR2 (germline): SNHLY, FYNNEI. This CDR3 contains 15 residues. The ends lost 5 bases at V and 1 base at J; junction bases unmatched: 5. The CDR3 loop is CASSYRGSSNQPQHF. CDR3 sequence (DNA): TGTGCCAGCAGTTACAGGGGTTCCAGCAATCAGCCCCAGCATTTT.

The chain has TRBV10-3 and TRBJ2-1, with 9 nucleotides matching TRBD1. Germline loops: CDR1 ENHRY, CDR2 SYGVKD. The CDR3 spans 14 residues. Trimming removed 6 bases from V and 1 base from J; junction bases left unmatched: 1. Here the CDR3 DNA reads TGTGCCATCAGGACAGGGGGATCCTACAATGAGCAGTTCTTC. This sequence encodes CAIRTGGSYNEQFF.

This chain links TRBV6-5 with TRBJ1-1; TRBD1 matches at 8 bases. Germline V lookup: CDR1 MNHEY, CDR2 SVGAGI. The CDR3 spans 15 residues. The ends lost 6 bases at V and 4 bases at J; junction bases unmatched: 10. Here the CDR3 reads CASRRPLTGGTEAFF. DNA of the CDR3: TGTGCCAGCAGACGACCTCTTACAGGGGGCACTGAAGCTTTCTTT.

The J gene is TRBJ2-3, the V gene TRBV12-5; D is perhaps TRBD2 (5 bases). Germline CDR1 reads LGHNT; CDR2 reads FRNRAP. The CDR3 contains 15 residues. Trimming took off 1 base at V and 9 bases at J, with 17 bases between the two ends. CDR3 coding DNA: TGTGCTAGTGGTTTGGCGGGATTGGGAATTACGACGCAGTATTTT. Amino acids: CASGLAGLGITTQYF.

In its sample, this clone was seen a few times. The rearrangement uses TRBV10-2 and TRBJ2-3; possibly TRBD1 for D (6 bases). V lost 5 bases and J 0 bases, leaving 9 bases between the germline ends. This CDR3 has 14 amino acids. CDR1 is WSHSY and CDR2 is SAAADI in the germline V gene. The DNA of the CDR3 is TGCGCCAGCAGTCGACAGGTTAGCACAGATACGCAGTATTTT. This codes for CASSRQVSTDTQYF.

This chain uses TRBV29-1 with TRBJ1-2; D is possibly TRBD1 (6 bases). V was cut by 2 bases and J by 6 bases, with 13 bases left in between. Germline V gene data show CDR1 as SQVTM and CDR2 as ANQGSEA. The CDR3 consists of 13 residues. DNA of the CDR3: TGCAGCGTTGAACGTGGTGGGGGCAATGGCTACACCTTC. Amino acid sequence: CSVERGGGNGYTF. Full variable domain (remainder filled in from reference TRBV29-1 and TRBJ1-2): SAVISQKPSRDICQRGTSLTIQCQVDSQVTMMFWYRQQPGQSLTLIATANQGSEATYESGFVIDKFPISRPNLTFSTLTVSNMSPEDSSIYLCSVERGGGNGYTFGSGTRLTVV.